The 20 T cell receptor beta chains given below trace back to one sample, sequenced in a study of T-cell memory formation after mild COVID-19. TCRdb recomputed calls from the 5' RACE reads with MiXCR, one row per CDR3 protein. The profile shows about 170,000 distinct CDR3 sequences, around 13% of them singletons. The sequencing sample was made of PBMCs or a T cell subset sorted from them (not recorded which). The receptor source for this set is a man between 18 and 29 years old who had mild COVID-19 (a few samples of this study predate the infection). Cell type and time point are not known.

This clonotype has just a few counts. The V call is TRBV28, the J call TRBJ2-7, with TRBD2 matching 7 bases. This CDR3 has 15 amino acids. Germline V gene lookup returns CDR1 MDHEN and CDR2 SYDVKM. Trimming cost V 4 bases and J 0 bases; bases outside gene matches: 6. DNA of the CDR3: TGTGCCAGCAGTTCCCAAGCGGGGCGCTCCTACGAGCAGTACGTC. This gives the protein CASSSQAGRSYEQYV.

The chain carries TRBV15 and TRBJ2-5; D is unclear. This CDR3 contains 15 residues. Between the trimmed V and J ends, which lost 6 bases and 0 bases, there was a span of 14 bases. Germline V gene sequence: CDR1 LNHNV, CDR2 YYDKDF (reference sequence). CDR3 nucleotides: TGTGCCACCAGTCCAAAGGCGCCAGACCAAGAGACCCAGTACTTC. Its protein is CATSPKAPDQETQYF.

This clonotype occurred a few times. V gene TRBV3-1 combines with J gene TRBJ1-5, with D unclear. The V gene lost 0 bases and the J gene lost 7 bases, with 10 bases spanning the gap. The V gene's germline CDR1 is LGHDT and CDR2 YNNKEL (reference sequence). The CDR3 runs to 14 residues. In DNA, the CDR3 is TGTGCCAGCAGCCAAGAGTCGGGGAAACAGCCCCAGCATTTT. Protein product: CASSQESGKQPQHF.

This clonotype was observed a handful of times. The chain recombines TRBV28 with TRBJ2-7; TRBD1 agrees at 7 bases. The CDR3 consists of 13 residues. The V gene's germline CDR1 is MDHEN and CDR2 SYDVKM. J gave up 2 bases and V 5 bases, and 3 bases lay outside the gene matches. The CDR3 here is CASSAQGPYEQYV. The CDR3 region has the DNA TGTGCCAGCAGTGCACAGGGGCCCTACGAGCAGTACGTC.

This clonotype was observed a few times. The rearrangement links TRBV7-3 to TRBJ2-5; 9 nucleotides match TRBD2. CDR1 and CDR2 from the germline V gene are SGHTA and FQGTGA. The CDR3 has 14 residues. The trim removed 5 bases at V and 5 bases at J, leaving 6 bases unmatched. CDR3 region: CASSGSGGEETQYF. The CDR3 DNA is TGTGCCAGCAGCGGTAGCGGGGGTGAGGAGACCCAGTACTTC.

The chain joins TRBV12-3 or TRBV12-4 to TRBJ1-1; D might be TRBD1 (6 bases). Trimming cost V 3 bases and J 2 bases, with 10 bases left between them. This CDR3 spans 14 amino acids. CDR3 DNA: TGTGCCAGCAGTTTCTGGGGGGGCAACACTGAAGCTTTCTTT. Translating gives CASSFWGGNTEAFF.

The sample holds a few counts of this clonotype. V and J are TRBV20-1 and TRBJ1-5; a possible D gene is TRBD1 (5 bases). This CDR3 region has 18 residues. Trimming pared 0 bases from V and 6 bases from J, leaving 24 bases between. In germline, CDR1 is DFQATT, CDR2 SNEGSKA (reference sequence). CDR3 loop: CSARDRVLGRVRTQPQHF. CDR3 in DNA: TGCAGTGCTAGAGATCGCGTTTTGGGCAGGGTACGTACTCAGCCCCAGCATTTT.

This clonotype was found a few times. The chain carries TRBV5-5 and TRBJ2-2; TRBD2 is a possible D gene (5 bases). Looked up from germline, CDR1 is SGHKS and CDR2 is YYEKEE (reference sequence). V gave up 5 bases and J gave up 1 base, with 12 bases separating them. CDR3 size: 15 residues. CDR3 bases: TGTGCCAGCAGGAGAGGGCCGGTGAACACCGGGGAGCTGTTTTTT. This codes for CASRRGPVNTGELFF.

The chain has TRBV6-5 and TRBJ2-3; TRBD1 is a possible D gene (6 bases). V was pared by 0 bases and J by 8 bases, with 15 bases between. Germline CDR1 and CDR2: MNHEY and SVGAGI. The CDR3 extends over 15 amino acids. CDR3 region: CASSYSIFPGATQYF. CDR3 coding DNA: TGTGCCAGCAGTTACTCGATTTTTCCAGGGGCTACGCAGTATTTT.

The rearrangement uses TRBV6-6 and TRBJ1-5, with D unresolved. This CDR3 contains 14 residues. CDR1 and CDR2 from the germline V gene are MNHNY and SVGAGI (reference sequence). Trimming shortened V by 2 bases and J by 2 bases, and 7 bases separated the two germline ends. The CDR3 DNA reads TGTGCCAGCAGTTACGTCGGGGGCAATCAGCCCCAGCATTTT. This translates into CASSYVGGNQPQHF.

The chain uses TRBV5-4 and TRBJ1-2; D gene unclear. Trimming cost V 3 bases and J 1 base, with 16 bases left between them. CDR1 and CDR2 from the germline V gene are SGHNT and YYREEE (reference sequence). The CDR3 runs 16 residues. The CDR3 DNA is TGTGCCAGCAGCTCCAAAAGCCTCGAACTTAACTATGGCTACACCTTC. Translating it yields CASSSKSLELNYGYTF.

Only one count was recorded for this clonotype. Mismatch with germline at one junction end may stem from a read error. The V gene is TRBV7-4, the J gene TRBJ2-3; 7 bases are shared with TRBD1. The CDR3 sequence is 13 residues long. The V gene's germline CDR1 is SGHVT and CDR2 SQSDAQ. Here the CDR3 DNA reads TGTGCCAGCAGGGGACAGAACACAGATACGCAGGATTTT. Translating it yields CASRGQNTDTQDF.

V usage is TRBV2 and J usage is TRBJ2-7; perhaps TRBD1 as D (6 bases). Germline loops: CDR1 SNHLY, CDR2 FYNNEI. Trimming stripped 4 bases from V and 5 bases from J, with 9 bases between. This CDR3 comprises 12 residues. This chain's CDR3 is CASSGQANEQYF. CDR3 nucleotide sequence: TGTGCCAGCAGTGGACAGGCCAACGAGCAGTACTTC. The full variable domain, in which reference TRBV2 and TRBJ2-7 provide the parts outside the CDR3, is EPEVTQTPSHQVTQMGQEVILRCVPISNHLYFYWYRQILGQKVEFLVSFYNNEISEKSEIFDDQFSVERPDGSNFTLKIRSTKLEDSAMYFCASSGQANEQYFGPGTRLTVT.

This chain links TRBV7-2 with TRBJ1-1; no definite D call. The germline gives CDR1 SGHTA, CDR2 FQGNSA. There are 14 residues in the CDR3. V was cut by 0 bases and J by 5 bases, with 10 bases left in between. CDR3 in DNA: TGTGCCAGCAGCTTAGCATACAAGGATACTGAAGCTTTCTTT. Protein sequence: CASSLAYKDTEAFF.

The CDR3 region has the DNA TGTGCCAGCAGTAGGGACAGGGGGTTTAAGGATGAGCAGTTCTTC. It is translated as CASSRDRGFKDEQFF. V and J are TRBV2 and TRBJ2-1; 11 nucleotides align to TRBD1. Unmatched junction bases numbered 8, after V lost 5 bases and J lost 8 bases. Germline loops: CDR1 SNHLY, CDR2 FYNNEI. There are 15 residues in the CDR3. The full variable domain, rest sourced from reference TRBV2 and TRBJ2-1, is EPEVTQTPSHQVTQMGQEVILRCVPISNHLYFYWYRQILGQKVEFLVSFYNNEISEKSEIFDDQFSVERPDGSNFTLKIRSTKLEDSAMYFCASSRDRGFKDEQFFGPGTRLTVL.

The rearrangement uses TRBV20-1 and TRBJ2-2, with D perhaps matching TRBD1 (6 bases). Trimming cost V 4 bases and J 4 bases, with 10 bases left between them. CDR3 size: 13 residues. Germline assignment: CDR1 DFQATT and CDR2 SNEGSKA (reference sequence). The CDR3: CSATGERTGELFF. As DNA, the CDR3 is TGCAGTGCTACAGGGGAGCGCACCGGGGAGCTGTTTTTT.

This clonotype occurred many times. The rearrangement joins TRBV5-1 to TRBJ2-5; D is perhaps TRBD2 (5 bases). Germline CDR1 is SGHRS and CDR2 is YFSETQ. V lost 5 bases and J lost 3, with 11 bases in between. The CDR3 runs to 13 residues. The CDR3 bases are TGCGCCAGCAGAAAAGCGGATAAAGAGACCCAGTACTTC. Its translation is CASRKADKETQYF.

J is TRBJ2-3 and V is TRBV27, with D possibly TRBD2 on 7 matching bases. This CDR3 has 13 amino acids. Germline V lookup: CDR1 MNHEY, CDR2 SMNVEV (reference sequence). V lost 9 bases, J lost 2 bases, and 12 bases lay in between. The CDR3 coding sequence is TGTGCCAGTACGGGGGGACACACAGATACGCAGTATTTT. Translated, it gives CASTGGHTDTQYF.

The V and J genes are TRBV7-3 and TRBJ2-5; 7 nucleotides line up with TRBD1. The CDR3 is 13 amino acids. Germline V lookup: CDR1 SGHTA, CDR2 FQGTGA. J lost 5 bases, V lost 5 bases, and 5 bases had no gene match. The CDR3 nucleotides read TGTGCCAGCAGCGTCCGCAGGGGGGAGACCCAGTACTTC. The encoded protein is CASSVRRGETQYF.

The rearrangement links TRBV5-1 to TRBJ2-7, with D possibly being TRBD1 or TRBD2 (6 bases each). Trimming cost V 4 bases and J 2 bases, with 13 bases left between them. This CDR3 spans 14 amino acids. Per the germline V gene, CDR1 is SGHRS and CDR2 is YFSETQ. This chain's CDR3 is CASSTGGATYEQYF. The CDR3 bases are TGCGCCAGCAGCACCGGGGGCGCGACCTACGAGCAGTACTTC.